A single TCR beta chain is shown here with its context. Its antigen is not identified. This sample was included in a study of response to subunit inactivated influenza vaccine. Regarding the study as a whole: Authors proposed each seasonal influenza vaccination draws in few new T cells.

The CDR3 loop spans 15 amino acids. J lost 4 bases, V lost 8 bases, and 13 bases had no gene match. Germline V gene lookup returns CDR1 LNHDA and CDR2 SQIVND (reference sequence). One entry per CDR3 protein, called by TCRdb with MiXCR from the RT-PCR reads. This repertoire shows a few hundred thousand distinct CDR3 sequences, approximately 15% found once; its top ten account for approximately 10%. The receptor was derived from a man aged 45-65 years who received an inactivated influenza vaccine. Sequences were derived from PBMCs from blood, sampled about 12 days after vaccination. The V call is TRBV19, the J call TRBJ1-2; 7 bases are a match to TRBD1. CDR3 amino acids: CASRTSTGNFYGYTF. The CDR3 bases are TGTGCCAGTCGCACCTCGACAGGGAACTTCTATGGCTACACCTTC.